A single sample is the source of the 21 T cell receptor beta chains below, sequenced in a study of cytomegalovirus exposure and HLA in healthy donors. The primer mix had 60 Vbeta and 13 Jbeta primers. Sequenced by immunoSEQ multiplex PCR; TCRdb stores in-frame clones only, minus some. This table holds about 140,000 clones, roughly 80% found once. The sample taken for sequencing was PBMCs. Every receptor here comes from a female donor in good health and CMV-seronegative.

The rearrangement uses TRBV29-1 and TRBJ1-2, with D possibly matching TRBD1 (5 bases). Germline assignment: CDR1 SQVTM and CDR2 ANQGSEA. This CDR3 comprises 11 residues. Between the trimmed V and J ends, which lost 8 bases and 5 bases, there was a span of 12 bases. In DNA, the CDR3 is TGCAGCACAACCGGGGGATATGGCTACACCTTC. Protein sequence: CSTTGGYGYTF.

The chain employs TRBV15 and TRBJ1-5, with 7 bases aligning to TRBD1. V was clipped by 5 bases and J by 1 base; unmatched bases: 2. This CDR3 is 14 amino acids long. In germline, CDR1 is LNHNV, CDR2 YYDKDF (reference sequence). CDR3 sequence reads: CATSRQGSNQPQHF. As DNA, the CDR3 is TGTGCCACCAGCCGACAGGGCAGCAATCAGCCCCAGCATTTT.

The table lists this clone with a count of one. This rearrangement joins TRBV6-1 to TRBJ2-7; TRBD1 is a possible D gene (7 bases). The CDR3 is made up of 19 amino acids. Germline lookup yields CDR1 MNHNS and CDR2 SASEGT. Trimming pared 1 base from V and 3 bases from J, leaving 25 bases between. The CDR3 reads CASSEVGGWIRDRIYEQYF. In DNA, the CDR3 is TGTGCCAGCAGTGAAGTCGGAGGGTGGATCCGGGACAGAATCTACGAGCAGTACTTC.

V gene TRBV5-4 combines with J gene TRBJ2-7, with TRBD2 matching 13 bases. With 4 bases clipped from V and 2 bases from J, the junction kept 6 bases outside the gene matches. The length of the CDR3 is 16 residues. From germline, CDR1 is SGHNT and CDR2 YYREEE (reference sequence). DNA for the CDR3: TGTGCCAGCAGCCCCGGACTAGCGGGAGACACCTACGAGCAGTACTTC. Its translation: CASSPGLAGDTYEQYF.

The chain has TRBV28 and TRBJ1-4; TRBD1 might be the D (6 bases). V was shortened by 8 bases and J by 7 bases, with 14 bases between the two germline ends. Germline CDR1 MDHEN, CDR2 SYDVKM. This CDR3 contains 13 residues. Here the CDR3 DNA reads TGTGCCAGCCGCGGGGGGCAGAGTGAAAAACTGTTTTTT. Amino acid sequence: CASRGGQSEKLFF.

V usage is TRBV28 and J usage is TRBJ1-1, with D possibly matching TRBD1 (5 bases). The CDR3 spans 16 residues. Trimming removed 5 bases at V and 0 bases at J, with 16 bases between. Germline V lookup: CDR1 MDHEN, CDR2 SYDVKM. The CDR3 is CASSPRRGRMNTEAFF. For the CDR3, the DNA is TGTGCCAGCAGTCCCCGGAGGGGACGGATGAACACTGAAGCTTTCTTT.

This clone was recorded only once. The chain uses TRBV7-3 and TRBJ1-1; D is undetermined. The CDR3 loop spans 14 amino acids. Germline values: CDR1 SGHTA, CDR2 FQGTGA. The germline V and J ends were trimmed by 2 bases and 0 bases, with 7 bases remaining between them. The CDR3 region is CASSLVGVNTEAFF. The DNA for the CDR3 is TGTGCCAGCAGCTTAGTCGGGGTGAACACTGAAGCTTTCTTT.

J is TRBJ1-1 and V is TRBV27; 10 bases fit TRBD1. V trimming: 6 bases; J trimming: 0 bases; junction bases outside the gene matches: 7. CDR3 length equals 16 residues. In germline, CDR1 is MNHEY, CDR2 SMNVEV (reference sequence). This chain's CDR3 is CASRDTDRGLNTEAFF. Written as DNA, the CDR3 is TGTGCCAGCAGGGACACCGACAGGGGGCTGAACACTGAAGCTTTCTTT.

The V gene is TRBV27, the J gene TRBJ1-1; a possible D gene is TRBD1 (5 bases). Trimming cost V 3 bases and J 5 bases, with 13 bases left between them. CDR1 is MNHEY, CDR2 SMNVEV, per germline (reference sequence). The CDR3 is made up of 14 amino acids. CDR3 in DNA: TGTGCCAGCAGTTTTAGGCAGGGTATTACTGAAGCTTTCTTT. Protein product: CASSFRQGITEAFF.

Only a few counts were recorded for this clone. This chain connects TRBV4-2 to TRBJ2-1; D gene unclear. The ends were cut back, 0 bases at V and 4 bases at J, with 7 bases in the middle. The CDR3 spans 14 residues. Germline lookup yields CDR1 LGHNA and CDR2 YNFKEQ. CDR3 DNA sequence: TGTGCCAGCAGCCAAGAGTCCGTTTACAATGAGCAGTTCTTC. This codes for CASSQESVYNEQFF.

This clone was picked up one time. J is TRBJ2-7 and V is TRBV28, with TRBD2 as a possible D gene (6 bases). Trimming stripped 7 bases from V and 0 bases from J, with 16 bases between. This CDR3 has 15 residues. CDR1 and CDR2 from the germline V gene are MDHEN and SYDVKM. CDR3 loop: CASIRSAGTSYEQYF. As DNA, the CDR3 is TGTGCCAGCATACGCTCTGCGGGAACCTCCTACGAGCAGTACTTC. The variable domain in full, completed from reference TRBV28 and TRBJ2-7, reads DVKVTQSSRYLVKRTGEKVFLECVQDMDHENMFWYRQDPGLGLRLIYFSYDVKMKEKGDIPEGYSVSREKKERFSLILESASTNQTSMYLCASIRSAGTSYEQYFGPGTRLTVT.

V usage is TRBV28 and J usage is TRBJ2-1; 9 bases align to TRBD2. Germline CDR1 reads MDHEN; CDR2 reads SYDVKM. CDR3 length equals 16 residues. V gave up 1 base and J gave up 3 bases; unmatched junction bases: 4. CDR3 loop: CASSLYPSGVYNEQFF. The CDR3 region has the DNA TGTGCCAGCAGTTTATATCCTAGCGGGGTCTACAATGAGCAGTTCTTC. The whole variable domain, remainder taken from reference TRBV28 and TRBJ2-1, is DVKVTQSSRYLVKRTGEKVFLECVQDMDHENMFWYRQDPGLGLRLIYFSYDVKMKEKGDIPEGYSVSREKKERFSLILESASTNQTSMYLCASSLYPSGVYNEQFFGPGTRLTVL.

The CDR3 loop reads CASSPRVDRVGERNTIYF. The CDR3 DNA reads as TGTGCCAGCAGTCCCCGGGTGGACAGGGTAGGAGAACGAAACACCATATATTTT. This sequence joins TRBV28 and TRBJ1-3; 8 bases are a match to TRBD1. V lost 5 bases, J lost 5 bases, and 17 bases stayed unmatched. The length of the CDR3 is 18 residues. CDR1 and CDR2 (germline): MDHEN, SYDVKM.

V gene TRBV10-1 combines with J gene TRBJ2-7; 9 positions agree with TRBD2. CDR3 length: 16 amino acids. V gave up 0 bases and J gave up 1 base; unmatched junction bases: 4. The germline CDR1 and CDR2 sequences are WNHNN and SYGVQD (reference sequence). The CDR3: CASSESTAGGSYEQYF. CDR3 sequence (DNA): TGCGCCAGCAGTGAGTCGACCGCGGGAGGGTCCTACGAGCAGTACTTC.

This CDR3 is CSVGDRGDQPQHF. The CDR3 nucleotides read TGCAGCGTTGGGGACAGGGGCGATCAGCCCCAGCATTTT. This chain links TRBV29-1 with TRBJ1-5; 10 nucleotides align to TRBD1. J lost 5 bases, V lost 4 bases, and 2 bases had no gene match. CDR3 size: 13 residues. Germline CDR1 SQVTM, CDR2 ANQGSEA.

This chain joins TRBV19 and TRBJ1-1; D remains ambiguous. Germline loops: CDR1 LNHDA, CDR2 SQIVND (reference sequence). This CDR3 is built from 15 residues. The V end lost 3 bases, the J end lost 1 base, and 12 bases lay between the germline ends. CDR3 DNA sequence: TGTGCCAGTAGTATCGGGCGAGGAGGGAACACTGAAGCTTTCTTT. It codes for CASSIGRGGNTEAFF.

Regarding this clone: This specimen includes other DNA sequences encoding the same CDR3. The rearrangement uses TRBV27 and TRBJ2-5, with 9 bases matching TRBD1. This CDR3 is built from 14 residues. Germline CDR1 and CDR2: MNHEY and SMNVEV (reference sequence). The junction had 6 bases not matched to a gene; V was cut back by 5 bases and J by 5 bases. The CDR3 nucleotides read TGTGCCAGCAGTCTACAGGGGGCCGGCGAGACCCAGTACTTC. Translation gives CASSLQGAGETQYF.

The V and J genes are TRBV10-3 and TRBJ1-1, with D unresolved. Trimming removed 5 bases from V and 1 base from J, with 11 bases in between. Germline V lookup: CDR1 ENHRY, CDR2 SYGVKD. The CDR3 has 14 residues. CDR3 region: CAISPRAGNTEAFF. Here the CDR3 DNA reads TGTGCCATCAGTCCCCGGGCGGGGAACACTGAAGCTTTCTTT.

The chain employs TRBV7-9 and TRBJ2-6; no firm D call. Germline CDR1 and CDR2: SEHNR and FQNEAQ (reference sequence). V lost 0 bases and J lost 0, with 3 bases in between. The CDR3 runs 15 residues. CDR3: CASSLASSGANVLTF. DNA of the CDR3: TGTGCCAGCAGCTTAGCCAGCTCTGGGGCCAACGTCCTGACTTTC.

The gene calls are TRBV5-8 and TRBJ2-7, with 7 positions matching TRBD2. V lost 10 bases and J lost 4; bases outside the gene matches: 11. Germline assignment: CDR1 SGHTS and CDR2 YDEGEE. The CDR3 length is 13 residues. CDR3 nucleotides: TGTGCCGGGCGAGTGGGAGGGCCGTACGAGCAGTACTTC. Amino acids: CAGRVGGPYEQYF.

In DNA form, the CDR3 reads TGTGCCAGCAGTGACTCGACAAACACTGAAGCTTTCTTT. Its translation is CASSDSTNTEAFF. The V call is TRBV6-4, the J call TRBJ1-1; D remains unclear. Germline-derived CDR1 and CDR2 are MRHNA and SNTAGT. The CDR3 length is 13 residues. Trimming removed 0 bases from V and 2 bases from J, with 4 bases in between.